This paragraph covers one T cell receptor (beta chain) sequence. This entry belongs to a study of blood T cell repertoires in COVID-19. About the research overall: Samples taken during acute and convalescent COVID-19 were collected in the United States, Italy and Spain.

TCRdb keeps only in-frame clones here, not all; method: immunoSEQ multiplex PCR. The sample carries about 36,000 clones, roughly 78% recorded once. The CDR3 covers 16 residues. Trimming at V came to 4 bases and at J to 4 bases, leaving 9 bases not matched to a gene. Looked up from germline, CDR1 is SGHNT and CDR2 is YYREEE (reference sequence). This TCR was sampled from a man aged 55-75 years with acute or convalescent COVID-19. The V gene is TRBV5-4, the J gene TRBJ2-3, with TRBD2 identical over 10 bases. Sequencing was performed on peripheral blood. This CDR3 is CASSKKREGPSDTQYF. In DNA, the CDR3 is TGTGCCAGCAGCAAGAAGCGGGAGGGCCCATCAGATACGCAGTATTTT.